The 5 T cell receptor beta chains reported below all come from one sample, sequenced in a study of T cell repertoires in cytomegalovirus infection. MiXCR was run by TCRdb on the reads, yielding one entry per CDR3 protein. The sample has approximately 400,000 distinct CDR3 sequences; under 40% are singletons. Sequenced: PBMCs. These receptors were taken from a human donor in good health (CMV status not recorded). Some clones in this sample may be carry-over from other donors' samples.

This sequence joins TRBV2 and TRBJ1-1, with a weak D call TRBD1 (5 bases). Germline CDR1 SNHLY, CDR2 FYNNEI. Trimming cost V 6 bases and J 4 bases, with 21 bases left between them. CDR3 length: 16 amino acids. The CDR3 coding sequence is TGTGCCAGCAGCGCAGGGACTCCCCTTACGGGCACTGAAGCTTTCTTT. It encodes CASSAGTPLTGTEAFF.

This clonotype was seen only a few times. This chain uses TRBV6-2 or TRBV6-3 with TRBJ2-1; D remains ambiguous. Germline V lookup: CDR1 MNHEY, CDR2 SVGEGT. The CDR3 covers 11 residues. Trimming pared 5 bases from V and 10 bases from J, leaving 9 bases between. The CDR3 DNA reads TGTGCCAGCAGTCAGACCTGGGAGCAGTTCTTC. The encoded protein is CASSQTWEQFF.

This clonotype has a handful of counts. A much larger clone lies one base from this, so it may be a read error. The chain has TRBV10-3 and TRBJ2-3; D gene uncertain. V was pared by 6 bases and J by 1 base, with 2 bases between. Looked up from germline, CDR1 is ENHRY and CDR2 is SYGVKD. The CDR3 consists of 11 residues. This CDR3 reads CAISGTDTQYF. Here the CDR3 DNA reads TGTGCCATCAGCGGCACAGATACGCAGTATTTT.

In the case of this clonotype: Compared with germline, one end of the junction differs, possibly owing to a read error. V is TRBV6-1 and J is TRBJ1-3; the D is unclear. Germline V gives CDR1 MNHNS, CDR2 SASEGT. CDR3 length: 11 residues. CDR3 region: CASNEQRTIYF. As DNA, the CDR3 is TGTGCCAGCAATGAACAACGCACCATATATTTT.

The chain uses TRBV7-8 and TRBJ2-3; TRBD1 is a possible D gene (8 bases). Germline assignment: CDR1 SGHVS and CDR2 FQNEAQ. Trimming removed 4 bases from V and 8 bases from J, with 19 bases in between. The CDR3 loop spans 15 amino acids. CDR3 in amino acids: CASSSNRGGVVTQYF. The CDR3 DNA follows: TGTGCCAGCAGCTCAAACAGGGGGGGGGTTGTTACGCAGTATTTT.